Each of the 3 T cell receptor beta chains below was sequenced from the same sample in a study of T cell repertoires in cytomegalovirus infection. TCRdb re-called the reads with MiXCR, one entry per CDR3 protein. The sample gives around 750,000 distinct CDR3 sequences, 32% of which show up once; 12% is in the top ten. The antigens these receptors bind are not known. This specimen was cultured CD8+ T cells from PBMCs, taken from culture after CMV antigen stimulation. The receptor source for this set is a human donor in good health (CMV status not recorded). Some clones in this sample may be carry-over from other donors' samples.

This clonotype was seen a handful of times. The V and J genes are TRBV15 and TRBJ2-3, with 7 bases lining up with TRBD1. There are 17 residues in the CDR3. The trim removed 2 bases at V and 2 bases at J, leaving 10 bases unmatched. Germline V gene lookup returns CDR1 LNHNV and CDR2 YYDKDF (reference sequence). The CDR3 DNA sequence: TGTGCCACCAGCAGATTCGGAGGACAGGTGAACACAGATACGCAGTATTTT. Its protein is CATSRFGGQVNTDTQYF.

The chain carries TRBV20-1 and TRBJ2-1; D is perhaps TRBD1 or TRBD2 (6 bases each). V was clipped by 1 base and J by 4 bases, with 14 bases between them. This CDR3 comprises 15 residues. The germline gives CDR1 DFQATT, CDR2 SNEGSKA (reference sequence). The CDR3 bases are TGCAGTGCTAGAGCTCCCGAGGGGGGATACAATGAGCAGTTCTTC. Amino acids: CSARAPEGGYNEQFF.

The sample holds a few counts of this clonotype. V is TRBV15 and J is TRBJ1-4; D is unclear. Germline loops: CDR1 LNHNV, CDR2 YYDKDF (reference sequence). Between the trimmed V and J ends, which lost 1 base and 3 bases, there was a span of 12 bases. The CDR3 totals 16 residues. DNA for the CDR3: TGTGCCACCAGCAGAGTTAACGGGGATTCTAATGAAAAACTGTTTTTT. Encoded protein: CATSRVNGDSNEKLFF.